The present TCR beta chain was sequenced within a study of blood T cell repertoires in COVID-19. Study in general: Whether acute or convalescent, the COVID-19 samples came from the United States, Italy and Spain.

Clones were read by immunoSEQ multiplex PCR, and TCRdb kept only the in-frame ones, dropping some. Found here are some 250,000 clones, over 80% of them singletons; the top ten hold 27%. Trimming left V 4 bases short and J 5 bases short, with 14 bases between. The CDR3 covers 14 residues. Germline lookup yields CDR1 SGHDN and CDR2 FVKESK. The sample was peripheral blood. This chain uses TRBV14 with TRBJ2-5, with a possible D match to TRBD2 (7 bases). This TCR was sampled from a man aged 35 to 55 with acute or convalescent COVID-19. The CDR3 DNA reads TGTGCCAGCAGCCGATACAGGGAGGGGGAGACCCAGTACTTC. Its translation: CASSRYREGETQYF.